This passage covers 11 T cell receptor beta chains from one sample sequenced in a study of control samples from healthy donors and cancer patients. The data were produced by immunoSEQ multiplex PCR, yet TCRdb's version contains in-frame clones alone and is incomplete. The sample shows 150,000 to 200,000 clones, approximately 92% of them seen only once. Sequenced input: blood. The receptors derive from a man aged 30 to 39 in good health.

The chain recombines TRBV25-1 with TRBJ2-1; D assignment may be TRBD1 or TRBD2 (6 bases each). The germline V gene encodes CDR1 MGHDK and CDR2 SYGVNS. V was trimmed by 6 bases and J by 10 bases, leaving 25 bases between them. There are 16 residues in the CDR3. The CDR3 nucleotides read TGTGCCAGCAGCCATTCGGGTGGGGGGCGGAGAGAAGAGCAGTTCTTC. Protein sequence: CASSHSGGGRREEQFF.

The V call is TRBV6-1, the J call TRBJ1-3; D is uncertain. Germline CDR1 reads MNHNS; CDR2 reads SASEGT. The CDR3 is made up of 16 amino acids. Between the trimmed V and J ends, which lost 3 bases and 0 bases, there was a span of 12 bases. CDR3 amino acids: CASSEKFHLSGNTIYF. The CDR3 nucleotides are TGTGCCAGCAGTGAGAAGTTCCACCTCTCTGGAAACACCATATATTTT.

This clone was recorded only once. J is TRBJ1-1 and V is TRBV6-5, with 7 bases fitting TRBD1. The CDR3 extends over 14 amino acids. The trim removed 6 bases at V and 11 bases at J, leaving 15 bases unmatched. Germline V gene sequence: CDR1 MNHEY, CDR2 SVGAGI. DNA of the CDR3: TGTGCCAGCAGCGCAGATACAGGGGTTCCTCCGGCTTTCTTT. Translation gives CASSADTGVPPAFF.

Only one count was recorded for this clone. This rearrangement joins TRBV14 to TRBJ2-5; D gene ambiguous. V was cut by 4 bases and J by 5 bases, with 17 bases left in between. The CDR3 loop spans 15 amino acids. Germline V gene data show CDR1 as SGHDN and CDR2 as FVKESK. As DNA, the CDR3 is TGTGCCAGCAGCCCACCCCGCTGGGCTTCGGAGACCCAGTACTTC. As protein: CASSPPRWASETQYF.

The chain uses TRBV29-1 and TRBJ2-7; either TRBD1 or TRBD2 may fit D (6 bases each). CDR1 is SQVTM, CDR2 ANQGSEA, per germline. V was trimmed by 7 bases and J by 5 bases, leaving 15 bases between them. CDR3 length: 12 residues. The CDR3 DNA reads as TGCAGCGCCAAGAGGGGGGATGACGAGCAGTACTTC. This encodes CSAKRGDDEQYF.

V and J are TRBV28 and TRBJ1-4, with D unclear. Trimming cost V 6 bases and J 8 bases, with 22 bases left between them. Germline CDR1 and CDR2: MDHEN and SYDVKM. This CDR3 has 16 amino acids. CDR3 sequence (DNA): TGTGCCAGCAGCTTCCGTCTGAACCCCTGGAAGGAAAAACTGTTTTTT. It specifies CASSFRLNPWKEKLFF.

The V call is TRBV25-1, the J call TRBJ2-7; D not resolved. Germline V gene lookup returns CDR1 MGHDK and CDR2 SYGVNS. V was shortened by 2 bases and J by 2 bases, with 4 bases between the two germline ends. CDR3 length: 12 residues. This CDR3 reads CASSEGAYEQYF. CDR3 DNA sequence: TGTGCCAGCAGTGAAGGGGCCTACGAGCAGTACTTC.

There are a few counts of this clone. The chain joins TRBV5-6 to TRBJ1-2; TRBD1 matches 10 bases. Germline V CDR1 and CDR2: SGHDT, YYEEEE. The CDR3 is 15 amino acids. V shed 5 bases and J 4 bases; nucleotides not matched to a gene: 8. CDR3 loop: CASSMVGQGPYGYTF. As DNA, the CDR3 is TGTGCCAGCAGTATGGTGGGACAGGGGCCCTATGGCTACACCTTC. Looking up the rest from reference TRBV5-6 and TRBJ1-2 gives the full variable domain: DAGVTQSPTHLIKTRGQQVTLRCSPKSGHDTVSWYQQALGQGPQFIFQYYEEEERQRGNFPDRFSGHQFPNYSSELNVNALLLGDSALYLCASSMVGQGPYGYTFGSGTRLTVV.

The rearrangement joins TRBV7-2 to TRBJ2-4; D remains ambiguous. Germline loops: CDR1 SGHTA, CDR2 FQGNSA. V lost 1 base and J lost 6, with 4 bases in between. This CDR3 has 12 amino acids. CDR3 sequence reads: CASSLVANIQYF. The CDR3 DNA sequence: TGTGCCAGCAGCTTAGTGGCAAACATTCAGTACTTC.

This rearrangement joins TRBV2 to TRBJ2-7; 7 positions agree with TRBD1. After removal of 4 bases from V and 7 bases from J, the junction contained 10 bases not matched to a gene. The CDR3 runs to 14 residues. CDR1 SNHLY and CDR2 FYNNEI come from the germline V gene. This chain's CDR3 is CASSAWTGLREQYF. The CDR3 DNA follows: TGTGCCAGCAGTGCATGGACAGGATTACGGGAGCAGTACTTC.

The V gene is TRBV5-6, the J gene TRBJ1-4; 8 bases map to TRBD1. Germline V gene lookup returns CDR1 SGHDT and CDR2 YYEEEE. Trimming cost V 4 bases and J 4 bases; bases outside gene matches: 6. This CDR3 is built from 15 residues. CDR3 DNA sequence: TGTGCCAGCAGCCCAAGGACAGGGATTAATGAAAAACTGTTTTTT. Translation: CASSPRTGINEKLFF. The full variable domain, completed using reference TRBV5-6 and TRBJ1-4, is DAGVTQSPTHLIKTRGQQVTLRCSPKSGHDTVSWYQQALGQGPQFIFQYYEEEERQRGNFPDRFSGHQFPNYSSELNVNALLLGDSALYLCASSPRTGINEKLFFGSGTQLSVL.